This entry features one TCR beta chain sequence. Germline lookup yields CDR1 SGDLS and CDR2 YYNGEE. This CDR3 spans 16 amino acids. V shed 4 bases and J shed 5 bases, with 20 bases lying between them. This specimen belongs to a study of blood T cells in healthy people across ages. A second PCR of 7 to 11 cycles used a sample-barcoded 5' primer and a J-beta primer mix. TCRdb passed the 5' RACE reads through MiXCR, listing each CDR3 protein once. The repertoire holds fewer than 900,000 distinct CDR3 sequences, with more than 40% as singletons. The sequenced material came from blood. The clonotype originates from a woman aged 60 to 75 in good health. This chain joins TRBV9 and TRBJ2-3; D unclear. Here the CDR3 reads CASSSSLGPPRDTQYF. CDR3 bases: TGTGCCAGCAGCTCCAGTCTAGGACCCCCACGAGATACGCAGTATTTT.